The T cell receptor beta chain described here comes from a study of CD8 T cells in Susac syndrome. With random hexamers, 0.5 to 1 ug RNA was reverse transcribed. Multiplex PCR with immunoSEQ amplified the TCR beta CDR3 across 54 Vbeta and 13 Jbeta. TCRdb itself ran the immunoSEQ multiplex PCR reads through MiXCR, one entry per CDR3 protein. This table holds some 300,000 distinct CDR3 sequences, 75% to 85% found once. Sequencing targeted TCR beta in blood CD8+ and CD4+ T cells. Negative isolation was used for CD8+ and CD4+ T cells, and FACS enrichment was applied to TEMRA cells. Overall study findings and caveats: In its TCR sequencing and HLA analysis, the study acknowledged that the number of individuals was relatively small.

V was trimmed by 4 bases and J by 0 bases, leaving 10 bases between them. Germline CDR1 is LNHNV and CDR2 is YYDKDF (reference sequence). The CDR3 sequence is 14 residues long. Regarding this clonotype: The antigen is not known.

The chain has TRBV15 and TRBJ2-7; D is unresolved. This receptor was taken from a human donor with multiple sclerosis. Sequences were obtained from CD8+ T cells from PBMCs. DNA for the CDR3: TGTGCCACCAGCACGTCCGACACCTCCTACGAGCAGTACTTC. It yields the protein CATSTSDTSYEQYF. Combining the CDR3 with reference TRBV15 and TRBJ2-7 gives the whole variable domain DAMVIQNPRYQVTQFGKPVTLSCSQTLNHNVMYWYQQKSSQAPKLLFHYYDKDFNNEADTPDNFQSRRPNTSFCFLDIRSPGLGDTAMYLCATSTSDTSYEQYFGPGTRLTVT.